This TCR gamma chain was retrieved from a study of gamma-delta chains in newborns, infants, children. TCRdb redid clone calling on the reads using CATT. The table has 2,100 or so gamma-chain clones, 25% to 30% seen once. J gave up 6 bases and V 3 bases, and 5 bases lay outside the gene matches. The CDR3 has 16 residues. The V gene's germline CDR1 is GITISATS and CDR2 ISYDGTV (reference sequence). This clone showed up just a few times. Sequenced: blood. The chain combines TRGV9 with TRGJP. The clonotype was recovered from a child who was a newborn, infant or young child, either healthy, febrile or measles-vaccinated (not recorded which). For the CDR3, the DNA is TGTGCCTTGTGGGAGAGGGGAGAGTTGGGCAAAAAAATCAAGGTATTT. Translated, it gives CALWERGELGKKIKVF.